This T cell receptor (beta chain) was identified in a study of T-cell memory formation after mild COVID-19. Background on the study: Clustering of TCRs was largely donor specific.

Study-wide results and caveats: Pre-infection memory harbored some responding clones, suggesting cross-reactive memory joined. Day 15 to 85 contracting clones showed balanced CD4/CD8; day 15 to 37 expanders favored CD4+.

In regard to this clonotype: The antigen is not known.

CDR1 and CDR2 (germline): SNHLY, FYNNEI. The CDR3 totals 15 residues. V shed 8 bases and J shed 0 bases, with 15 bases lying between them. Constant-segment primers served in 5'RACE that generated TCR alpha and TCR beta cDNA libraries bearing sample barcodes and UMIs. TCRdb reprocessed the 5' RACE reads via MiXCR and lists one record per CDR3 protein. The table has around 300,000 distinct CDR3 sequences, roughly an eighth seen once. The sequence came from a man aged 18 to 35 who had mild COVID-19 (a few samples of this study predate the infection). Cell type and time point are not known. Input material: PBMCs or a T cell subset sorted from them (not recorded which). The V call is TRBV2, the J call TRBJ2-3; D gene uncertain. This chain's CDR3 is CASGPLSRSTDTQYF. For the CDR3, the DNA is TGTGCCAGCGGACCCTTGTCGAGGAGCACAGATACGCAGTATTTT.